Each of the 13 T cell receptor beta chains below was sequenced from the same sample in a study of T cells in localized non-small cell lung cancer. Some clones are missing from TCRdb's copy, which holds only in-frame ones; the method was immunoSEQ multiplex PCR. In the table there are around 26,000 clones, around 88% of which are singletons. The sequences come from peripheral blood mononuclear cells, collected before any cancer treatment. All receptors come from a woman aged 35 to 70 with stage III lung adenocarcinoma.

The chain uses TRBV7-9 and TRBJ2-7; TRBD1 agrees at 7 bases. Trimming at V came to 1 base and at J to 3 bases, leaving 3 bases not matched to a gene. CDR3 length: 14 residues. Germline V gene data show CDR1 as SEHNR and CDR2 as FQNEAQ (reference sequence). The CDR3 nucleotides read TGTGCCAGCAGCTTAGGGGGACAGATCTACGAGCAGTACTTC. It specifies CASSLGGQIYEQYF.

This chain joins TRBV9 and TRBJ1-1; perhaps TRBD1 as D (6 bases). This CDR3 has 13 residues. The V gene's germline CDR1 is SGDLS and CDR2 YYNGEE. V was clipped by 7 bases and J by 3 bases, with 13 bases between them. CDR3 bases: TGTGCCAGCGCAAAACAGGGCCACACTGAAGCTTTCTTT. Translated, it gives CASAKQGHTEAFF. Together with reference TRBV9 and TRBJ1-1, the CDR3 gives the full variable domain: DSGVTQTPKHLITATGQRVTLRCSPRSGDLSVYWYQQSLDQGLQFLIQYYNGEERAKGNILERFSAQQFPDLHSELNLSSLELGDSALYFCASAKQGHTEAFFGQGTRLTVV.

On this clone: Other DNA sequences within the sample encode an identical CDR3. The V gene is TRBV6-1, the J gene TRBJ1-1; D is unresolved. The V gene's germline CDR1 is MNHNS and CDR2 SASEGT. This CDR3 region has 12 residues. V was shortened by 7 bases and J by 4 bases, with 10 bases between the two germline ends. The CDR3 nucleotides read TGTGCCAGCAAGTCGGGAGGCACTGAAGCTTTCTTT. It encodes CASKSGGTEAFF.

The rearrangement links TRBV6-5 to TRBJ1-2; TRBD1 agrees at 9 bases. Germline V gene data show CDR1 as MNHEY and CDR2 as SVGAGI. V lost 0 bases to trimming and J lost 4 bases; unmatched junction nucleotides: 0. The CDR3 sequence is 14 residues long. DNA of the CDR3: TGTGCCAGCAGTTACTCGACAGGGGGCTATGGCTACACCTTC. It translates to CASSYSTGGYGYTF.

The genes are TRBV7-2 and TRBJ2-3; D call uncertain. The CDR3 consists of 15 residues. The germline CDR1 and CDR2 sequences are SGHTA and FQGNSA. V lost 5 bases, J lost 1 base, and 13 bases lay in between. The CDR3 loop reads CASSPSPGRTDTQYF. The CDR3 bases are TGTGCCAGCAGCCCCTCTCCTGGACGCACAGATACGCAGTATTTT.

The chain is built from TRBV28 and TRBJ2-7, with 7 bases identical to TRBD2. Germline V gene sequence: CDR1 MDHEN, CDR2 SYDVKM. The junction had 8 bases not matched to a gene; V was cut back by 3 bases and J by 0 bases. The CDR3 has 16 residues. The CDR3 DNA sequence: TGTGCCAGCAGTTTGGTGGGCGGGAGTTACTCCTACGAGCAGTACTTC. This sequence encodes CASSLVGGSYSYEQYF.

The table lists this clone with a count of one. For the CDR3, the DNA is TGTGCCAGCAGCTTCGGGGGAGCAACTAATGAAAAACTGTTTTTT. Its protein product is CASSFGGATNEKLFF. V and J are TRBV5-4 and TRBJ1-4; perhaps TRBD1 as D (5 bases). CDR1 is SGHNT, CDR2 YYREEE, per germline (reference sequence). This CDR3 is built from 15 residues. V lost 2 bases and J lost 0, with 8 bases in between.

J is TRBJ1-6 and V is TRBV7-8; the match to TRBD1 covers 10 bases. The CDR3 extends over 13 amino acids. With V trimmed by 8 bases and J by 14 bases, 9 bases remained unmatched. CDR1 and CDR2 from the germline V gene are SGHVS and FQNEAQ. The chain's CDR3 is CASSNSGTGALHF. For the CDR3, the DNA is TGTGCCAGCTCCAATTCCGGGACAGGGGCCCTCCACTTT. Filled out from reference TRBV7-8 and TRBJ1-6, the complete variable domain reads GAGVSQSPRYKVAKRGQDVALRCDPISGHVSLFWYQQALGQGPEFLTYFQNEAQLDKSGLPSDRFFAERPEGSVSTLKIQRTQQEDSAVYLCASSNSGTGALHFGNGTRLTVT.

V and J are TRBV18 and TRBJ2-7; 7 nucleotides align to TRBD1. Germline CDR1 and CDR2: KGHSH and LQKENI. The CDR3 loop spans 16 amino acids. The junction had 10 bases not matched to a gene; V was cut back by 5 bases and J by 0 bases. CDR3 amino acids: CASSEYTGTASYEQYF. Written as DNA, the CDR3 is TGTGCCAGCTCAGAGTACACCGGGACAGCCTCCTACGAGCAGTACTTC.

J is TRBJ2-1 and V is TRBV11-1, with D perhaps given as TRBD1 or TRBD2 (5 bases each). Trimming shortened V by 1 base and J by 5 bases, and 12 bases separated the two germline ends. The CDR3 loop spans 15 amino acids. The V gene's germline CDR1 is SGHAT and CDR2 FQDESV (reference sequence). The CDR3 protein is CASSLEWGTNNEQFF. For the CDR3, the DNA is TGTGCCAGCAGCTTAGAGTGGGGGACCAACAATGAGCAGTTCTTC. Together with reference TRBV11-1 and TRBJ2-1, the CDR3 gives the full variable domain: EAEVAQSPRYKITEKSQAVAFWCDPISGHATLYWYRQILGQGPELLVQFQDESVVDDSQLPKDRFSAERLKGVDSTLKIQPAELGDSAMYLCASSLEWGTNNEQFFGPGTRLTVL.

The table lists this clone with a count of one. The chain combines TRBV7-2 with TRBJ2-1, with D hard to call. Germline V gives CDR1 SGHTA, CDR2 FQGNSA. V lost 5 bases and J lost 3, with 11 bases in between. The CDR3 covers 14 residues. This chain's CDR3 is CASSISPLYNEQFF. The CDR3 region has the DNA TGTGCCAGCAGCATATCCCCCCTCTACAATGAGCAGTTCTTC.

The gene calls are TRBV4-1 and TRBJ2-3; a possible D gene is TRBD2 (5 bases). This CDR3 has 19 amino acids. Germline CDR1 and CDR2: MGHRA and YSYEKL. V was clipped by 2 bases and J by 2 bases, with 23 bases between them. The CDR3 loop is CASSQQEGVVGTFTDTQYF. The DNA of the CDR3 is TGCGCCAGCAGCCAACAAGAGGGTGTTGTGGGAACTTTCACAGATACGCAGTATTTT.

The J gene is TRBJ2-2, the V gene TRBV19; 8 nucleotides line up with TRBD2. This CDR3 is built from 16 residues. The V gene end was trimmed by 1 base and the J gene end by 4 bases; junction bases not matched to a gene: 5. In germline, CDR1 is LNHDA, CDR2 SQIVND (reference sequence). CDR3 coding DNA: TGTGCCAGTAGTATAGTCAGCGGGAGCGCCACCGGGGAGCTGTTTTTT. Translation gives CASSIVSGSATGELFF.